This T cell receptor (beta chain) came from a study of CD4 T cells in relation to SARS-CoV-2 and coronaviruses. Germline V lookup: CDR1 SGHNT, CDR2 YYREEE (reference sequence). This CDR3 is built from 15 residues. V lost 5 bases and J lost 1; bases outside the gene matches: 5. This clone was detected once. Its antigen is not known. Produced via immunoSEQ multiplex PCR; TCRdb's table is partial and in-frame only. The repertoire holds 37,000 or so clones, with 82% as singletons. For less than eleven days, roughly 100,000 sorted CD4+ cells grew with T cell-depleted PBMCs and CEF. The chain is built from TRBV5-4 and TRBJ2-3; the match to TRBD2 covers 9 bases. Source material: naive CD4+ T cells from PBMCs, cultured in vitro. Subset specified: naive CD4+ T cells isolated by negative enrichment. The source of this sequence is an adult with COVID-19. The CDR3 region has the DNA TGTGCCAGCAGTCAGACTAGCGGAGGCACAGATACGCAGTATTTT. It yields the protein CASSQTSGGTDTQYF.